These T cell receptor beta chains were read from a single sample in a study of T cells after yellow fever vaccination. In TCRdb, the 5' RACE reads were re-called with MiXCR into one record per CDR3 protein. The sample yields approximately 58,000 distinct CDR3 sequences, about 5.6% seen once. The specimen was PBMCs, either bulk or a sorted T-cell subset (CD4+, CD8+, memory, or dextramer-sorted; not recorded which), collected on the day of the yellow fever booster vaccination. These receptors originate from a man aged 18 to 29 who received the YFV17D yellow fever vaccine. CDR3s include the opening cysteine and the closing phenylalanine or tryptophan. D genes are given only for firm matches. Clone sizes are given selectively: once, few, many, or a class where the clone is expanded.

J	D	size	V	DNA	CDR3
TRBJ1-2	TRBD1	many	TRBV5-1	TGCGCCAGCAGCTCGCAGGGGGCTGGGACCTATGGCTACACCTTC	CASSSQGAGTYGYTF
TRBJ1-6	NA	NA	TRBV12-3/TRBV12-4	TGTGCCAGCAGCTCCGCCCTATATTCACCCCTCCACTTT	CASSSALYSPLHF
TRBJ2-7	NA	few	TRBV7-2	TGTGCCAGCAACCTAGTTGGCTCCTACGAGCAGTACTTC	CASNLVGSYEQYF
TRBJ1-5	NA	few	TRBV4-1	TGCGCCAGCAGCCAAGCGGGGCTGGGTAGCAATCAGCCCCAGCATTTT	CASSQAGLGSNQPQHF
TRBJ1-6	NA	NA	TRBV11-3	TGTGCCAGCAGCTTAGGGGGAGTTAATTCACCCCTCCACTTT	CASSLGGVNSPLHF
TRBJ2-2	NA	few	TRBV6-2/TRBV6-3	TGTGCCAGCAGCCCGCTGGGACGGGGAGCGAACACCGGGGAGCTGTTTTTT	CASSPLGRGANTGELFF
TRBJ1-1	TRBD1	NA	TRBV29-1	TGCAGCGGGGACAGGGGTTACACTGAAGCTTTCTTT	CSGDRGYTEAFF
TRBJ2-3	TRBD1	few	TRBV4-1	TGCGCCAGCAGCCAGAGGGACAGGGGGAGGTGGGGGATCACAGATACGCAGTATTTT	CASSQRDRGRWGITDTQYF
TRBJ2-6	NA	many	TRBV7-9	TGTGCCAGCAGCTTAGATTCGGGACTCCCTTCTGGGGCCAACGTCCTGACTTTC	CASSLDSGLPSGANVLTF
TRBJ2-5	NA	many	TRBV10-3	TGTGCCACCGGCCGGGAGACCCAGTACTTC	CATGRETQYF
TRBJ2-2	NA	few	TRBV7-3	TGTGCCAGCAGCTTAACCCAGGCCCACAGGAACACCGGGGAGCTGTTTTTT	CASSLTQAHRNTGELFF
TRBJ2-5	NA	few	TRBV7-8	TGTGCCAGCAGCGATACAGGGTTAAAACAAGAGACCCAGTACTTC	CASSDTGLKQETQYF
TRBJ1-3	TRBD1	many	TRBV12-3/TRBV12-4	TGTGCCAGCAGTTTGGGACAGCGTAGAAACACCATATATTTT	CASSLGQRRNTIYF
TRBJ2-5	NA	many	TRBV7-9	TGTGCCAGCAGCTTAGCGTCGTACCAAGAGACCCAGTACTTC	CASSLASYQETQYF
TRBJ2-3	NA	NA	TRBV7-2	TGTGCCAGCAGCTTTTCCGGGACCCCAGATACGCAGTATTTT	CASSFSGTPDTQYF
TRBJ2-3	TRBD2	few	TRBV7-3	TGTGCCAGCAGCTTAGACGCGGGAGGGGCATATACGCAGTATTTT	CASSLDAGGAYTQYF
TRBJ2-1	TRBD2	NA	TRBV4-2	TGTGCCAGCAGCCGGCTGGGGGGGGGTCCCTACAATGAGCAGTTCTTC	CASSRLGGGPYNEQFF
TRBJ1-1	NA	few	TRBV2	TGTGCCAGCAGTGTGTGGGGTCCTGAAGCTTTCTTT	CASSVWGPEAFF
TRBJ2-5	TRBD2	many	TRBV7-7	TGTGCTAGCAGCGCGGGACTAGCGGGCCAAGAGACCCAGTACTTC	CASSAGLAGQETQYF
TRBJ1-3	NA	many	TRBV7-2	TGTGCCAGCAGCTTAGCGGGGGCCGACACCATATATTTT	CASSLAGADTIYF
TRBJ1-1	TRBD1	few	TRBV7-9	TGTGCCAGCAGCCAGGGGACAGGAGGTAGGAACACTGAAGCTTTCTTT	CASSQGTGGRNTEAFF
TRBJ2-5	NA	many	TRBV27	TGTGCCAGCAGTTTAATCGATGACCAAGAGACCCAGTACTTC	CASSLIDDQETQYF
TRBJ1-1	NA	few	TRBV20-1	TGCAGTACCCGTCGGGCGGGTCGGACTGAAGCTTTCTTT	CSTRRAGRTEAFF
TRBJ2-2	NA	many	TRBV7-9	TGTGCCAGCACCCAATCAGTCGAAACCGGGGAGCTGTTTTTT	CASTQSVETGELFF
TRBJ2-2	NA	NA	TRBV7-8	TGTGCCAGCAGCTTAGGTTATACCGGGGAGCTGTTTTTT	CASSLGYTGELFF
TRBJ2-7	TRBD2	NA	TRBV10-3	TGTGCCATCAGGGGGGAGAAGCGGGGACGGAGAAACGAGCAGTACTTC	CAIRGEKRGRRNEQYF
TRBJ2-5	NA	many	TRBV20-1	TGCAGTGCTAGAGATCGACTGAAACAAGAGACCCAGTACTTC	CSARDRLKQETQYF
TRBJ2-2	NA	many	TRBV4-2	TGTGCCAGCAGCCAAGACGCACAGACCACCGGGGAGCTGTTTTTT	CASSQDAQTTGELFF
TRBJ1-5	TRBD1	many	TRBV7-3	TGTGCCAGCAGCTCCACAGGGGGCTCTCAGCCCCAGCATTTT	CASSSTGGSQPQHF
TRBJ2-7	NA	NA	TRBV14	TGTGCCAGCAGCCGAGAGGACAAGTCCTACGAGCAGTACTTC	CASSREDKSYEQYF
TRBJ2-7	NA	many	TRBV6-2/TRBV6-3	TGTGCCAGCCATTCCGACTCCTACGAGCAGTACTTC	CASHSDSYEQYF
TRBJ2-7	NA	many	TRBV6-5	TGTGCCAGCAGTTACAGGGTGAATACAGGGCAGTACTTC	CASSYRVNTGQYF
TRBJ1-2	TRBD1	many	TRBV7-9	TGTGCCAGCAGCTCCCGGACAGGGGGCGCGCATGGCTACACCTTC	CASSSRTGGAHGYTF
TRBJ2-7	NA	many	TRBV29-1	TGCAGCGCTGGAACATCGTATTACGAGCAGTACTTC	CSAGTSYYEQYF
TRBJ1-5	NA	few	TRBV19	TGTGCCAGTAGTATAGACCATACGCAATATCAGCCCCAGCATTTT	CASSIDHTQYQPQHF
TRBJ2-1	NA	many	TRBV6-5	TGTGCCAGCACTTCGGGCCCCTTGGCCGAGCAGTTCTTC	CASTSGPLAEQFF
TRBJ1-5	TRBD1	many	TRBV6-5	TGTGCCACTTCGGGACAGAACAATCAGCCCCAGCATTTT	CATSGQNNQPQHF
TRBJ2-5	TRBD2	many	TRBV20-1	TGCAGTGCTAGGGGTCCTAGCGGGGGAGAGACCCAGTACTTC	CSARGPSGGETQYF
TRBJ1-1	NA	few	TRBV7-9	TGTGCCAGCAGCCGAGAAAACGGGGGGCTTAACACTGAAGCTTTCTTT	CASSRENGGLNTEAFF
TRBJ1-3	NA	few	TRBV27	TGTGCCAGCACCACCTTGGGGACAATCGGAAACACCATATATTTT	CASTTLGTIGNTIYF
TRBJ2-1	TRBD1	many	TRBV7-6	TGTGCCAGCAGCCCGCGGACAGGCTCCTACAATGAGCAGTTCTTC	CASSPRTGSYNEQFF
TRBJ2-3	TRBD2	many	TRBV3-1	TGTGCCAGCAGCCAGGGGACTAGCGCAAGCACAGATACGCAGTATTTT	CASSQGTSASTDTQYF
TRBJ2-1	TRBD1	NA	TRBV4-3	TGCGCCAGCAGCCAAGGAGGGGGCATATCGCCCAATGAGCAGTTCTTC	CASSQGGGISPNEQFF
TRBJ1-2	NA	many	TRBV5-1	TGCGCCAGCAGCTTGGGGACCTATGGCTACACCTTC	CASSLGTYGYTF
TRBJ1-4	NA	many	TRBV4-3	TGCGCCAGCAGCCAAGATTACGGGGATGAAAAACTGTTTTTT	CASSQDYGDEKLFF
TRBJ2-1	TRBD2	many	TRBV6-5	TGTGCCAGCAGTTACTCCCCTAGCGGGGTCTCCTACAATGAGCAGTTCTTC	CASSYSPSGVSYNEQFF
TRBJ2-5	NA	many	TRBV20-1	TGCAGTGCTAGAGATCTTAGGCAGGGGATTGGAGAGACCCAGTACTTC	CSARDLRQGIGETQYF
TRBJ1-1	NA	few	TRBV5-6	TGTGCCAGCAGCTTAGTCCGGGTCGGGAGCACTGAAGCTTTCTTT	CASSLVRVGSTEAFF
TRBJ2-1	NA	many	TRBV19	TGTGCCAGTTCGGAGGGCGGCTACTCCTACAATGAGCAGTTCTTC	CASSEGGYSYNEQFF
TRBJ2-5	TRBD2	once	TRBV4-2	TGTGCCAGCAGCCAAGGACTAGCTCAAGAGACCCAGTACTTC	CASSQGLAQETQYF
TRBJ1-2	NA	few	TRBV7-9	TGTGCCAGCAGCTGGGACACATCTACATACTATGGCTACACCTTC	CASSWDTSTYYGYTF